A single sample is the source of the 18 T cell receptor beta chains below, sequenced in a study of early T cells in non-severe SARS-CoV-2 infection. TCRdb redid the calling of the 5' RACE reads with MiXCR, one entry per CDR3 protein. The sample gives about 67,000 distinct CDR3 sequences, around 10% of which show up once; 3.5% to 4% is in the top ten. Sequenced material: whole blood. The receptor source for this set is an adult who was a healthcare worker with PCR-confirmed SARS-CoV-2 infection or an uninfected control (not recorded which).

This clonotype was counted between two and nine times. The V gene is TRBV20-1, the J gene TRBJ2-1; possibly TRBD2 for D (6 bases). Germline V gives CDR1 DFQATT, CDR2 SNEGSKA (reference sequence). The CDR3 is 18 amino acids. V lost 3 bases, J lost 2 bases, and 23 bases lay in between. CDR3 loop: CSASVHWDSQNPYNEQFF. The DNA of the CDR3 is TGCAGTGCTAGTGTCCATTGGGACTCCCAGAATCCCTACAATGAGCAGTTCTTC.

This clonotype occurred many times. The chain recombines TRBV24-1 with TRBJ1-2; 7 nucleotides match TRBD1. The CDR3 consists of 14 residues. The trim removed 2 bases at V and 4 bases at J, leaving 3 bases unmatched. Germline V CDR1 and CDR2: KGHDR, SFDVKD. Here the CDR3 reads CATSDWDRLYGYTF. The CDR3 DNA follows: TGTGCCACCAGTGATTGGGACAGACTCTATGGCTACACCTTC.

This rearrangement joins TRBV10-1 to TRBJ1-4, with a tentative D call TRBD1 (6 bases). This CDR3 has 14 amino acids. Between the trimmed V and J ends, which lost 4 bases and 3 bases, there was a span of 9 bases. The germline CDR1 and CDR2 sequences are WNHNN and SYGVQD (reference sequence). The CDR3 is CASSVGGSNEKLFF. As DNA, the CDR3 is TGCGCCAGCAGTGTAGGGGGATCTAATGAAAAACTGTTTTTT.

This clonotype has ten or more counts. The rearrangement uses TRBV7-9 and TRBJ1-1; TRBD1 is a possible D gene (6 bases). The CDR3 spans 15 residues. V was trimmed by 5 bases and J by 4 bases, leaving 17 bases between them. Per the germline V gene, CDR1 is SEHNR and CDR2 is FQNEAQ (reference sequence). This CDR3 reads CASSPPDRESTEAFF. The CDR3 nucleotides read TGTGCCAGCAGCCCCCCGGACAGAGAGTCCACTGAAGCTTTCTTT.

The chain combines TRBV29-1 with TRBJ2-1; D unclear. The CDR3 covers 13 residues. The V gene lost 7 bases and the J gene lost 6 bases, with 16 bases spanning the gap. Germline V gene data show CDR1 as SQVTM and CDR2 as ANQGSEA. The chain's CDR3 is CSAGHPSPNEQFF. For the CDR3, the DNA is TGCAGCGCTGGTCATCCGTCTCCCAATGAGCAGTTCTTC.

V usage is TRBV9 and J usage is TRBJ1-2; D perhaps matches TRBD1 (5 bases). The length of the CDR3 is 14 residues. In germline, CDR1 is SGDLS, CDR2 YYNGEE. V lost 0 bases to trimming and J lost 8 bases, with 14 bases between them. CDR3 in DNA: TGTGCCAGCAGCGTAGTTGGGGGTCCCGGCGGCTACACCTTC. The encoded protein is CASSVVGGPGGYTF. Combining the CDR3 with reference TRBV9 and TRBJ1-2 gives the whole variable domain DSGVTQTPKHLITATGQRVTLRCSPRSGDLSVYWYQQSLDQGLQFLIQYYNGEERAKGNILERFSAQQFPDLHSELNLSSLELGDSALYFCASSVVGGPGGYTFGSGTRLTVV.

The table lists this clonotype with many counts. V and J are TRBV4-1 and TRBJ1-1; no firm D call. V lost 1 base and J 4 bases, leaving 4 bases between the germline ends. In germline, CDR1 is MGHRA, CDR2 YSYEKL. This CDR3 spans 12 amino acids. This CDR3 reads CASSQGTTEAFF. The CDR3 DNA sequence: TGCGCCAGCAGCCAAGGGACCACTGAAGCTTTCTTT.

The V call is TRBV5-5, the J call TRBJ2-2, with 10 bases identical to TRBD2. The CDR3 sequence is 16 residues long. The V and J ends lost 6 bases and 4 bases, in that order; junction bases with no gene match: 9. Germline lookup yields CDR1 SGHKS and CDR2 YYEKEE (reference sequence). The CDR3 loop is CASTPGLAGVTGELFF. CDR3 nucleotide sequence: TGTGCCAGCACCCCTGGGCTAGCGGGAGTCACCGGGGAGCTGTTTTTT. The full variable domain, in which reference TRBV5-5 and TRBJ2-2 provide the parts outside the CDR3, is DAGVTQSPTHLIKTRGQQVTLRCSPISGHKSVSWYQQVLGQGPQFIFQYYEKEERGRGNFPDRFSARQFPNYSSELNVNALLLGDSALYLCASTPGLAGVTGELFFGEGSRLTVL.

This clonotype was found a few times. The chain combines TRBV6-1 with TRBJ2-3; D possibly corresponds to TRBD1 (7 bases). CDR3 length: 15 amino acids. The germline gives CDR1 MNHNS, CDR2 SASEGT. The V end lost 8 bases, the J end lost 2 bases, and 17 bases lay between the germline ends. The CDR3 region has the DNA TGTGCCAGCCCGGGGGACAGTACGACCACAGATACGCAGTATTTT. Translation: CASPGDSTTTDTQYF.

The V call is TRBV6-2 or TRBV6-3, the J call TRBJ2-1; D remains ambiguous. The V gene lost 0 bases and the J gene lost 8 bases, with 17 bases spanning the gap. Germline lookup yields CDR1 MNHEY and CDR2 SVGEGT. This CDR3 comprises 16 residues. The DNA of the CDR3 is TGTGCCAGCAGTTACTCGATTGGCAGGTTAGCCTATGAGCAGTTCTTC. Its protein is CASSYSIGRLAYEQFF.

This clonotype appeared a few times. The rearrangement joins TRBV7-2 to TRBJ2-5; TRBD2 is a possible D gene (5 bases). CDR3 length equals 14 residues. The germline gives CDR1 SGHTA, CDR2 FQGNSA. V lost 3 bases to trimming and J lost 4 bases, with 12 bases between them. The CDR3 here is CASSFALGRETQYF. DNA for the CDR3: TGTGCCAGCAGCTTCGCACTTGGGAGAGAGACCCAGTACTTC.

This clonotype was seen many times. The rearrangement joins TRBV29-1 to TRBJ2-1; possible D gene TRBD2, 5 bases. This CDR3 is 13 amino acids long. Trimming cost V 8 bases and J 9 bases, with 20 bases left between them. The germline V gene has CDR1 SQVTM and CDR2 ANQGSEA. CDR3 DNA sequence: TGCAGCTCTCGGCTAGCAGGAGGTACTGAGCAGTTCTTC. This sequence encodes CSSRLAGGTEQFF.

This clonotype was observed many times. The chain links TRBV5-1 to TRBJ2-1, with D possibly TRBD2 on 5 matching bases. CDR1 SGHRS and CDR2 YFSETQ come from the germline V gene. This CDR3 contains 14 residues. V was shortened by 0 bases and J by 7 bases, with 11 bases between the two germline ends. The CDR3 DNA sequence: TGCGCCAGCAGCTTGGTTGGTAGCGATAATGAGCAGTTCTTC. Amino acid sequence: CASSLVGSDNEQFF.

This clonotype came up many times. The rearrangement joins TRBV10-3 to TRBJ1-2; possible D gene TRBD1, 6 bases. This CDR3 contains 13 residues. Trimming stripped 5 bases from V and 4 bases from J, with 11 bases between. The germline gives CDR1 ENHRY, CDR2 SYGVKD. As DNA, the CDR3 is TGTGCCATCAGTCTACAGGGAATCTATGGCTACACCTTC. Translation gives CAISLQGIYGYTF.

CDR3: CASSLGPSGSSTDTQYF. In DNA form, the CDR3 reads TGCGCCAGCAGCTTGGGTCCTAGCGGAAGCAGCACAGATACGCAGTATTTT. V usage is TRBV5-1 and J usage is TRBJ2-3, with 7 positions matching TRBD2. Germline lookup yields CDR1 SGHRS and CDR2 YFSETQ. J was trimmed by 0 bases and V by 0 bases; bases with no gene match: 7. This CDR3 region has 17 residues.

The CDR3 bases are TGCGCCACCTATGAGGCTTTCTTT. This sequence encodes CATYEAFF. V usage is TRBV10-1 and J usage is TRBJ1-1; unclear D gene. The V end lost 10 bases, the J end lost 11 bases, and 8 bases lay between the germline ends. From germline, CDR1 is WNHNN and CDR2 SYGVQD (reference sequence). This CDR3 has 8 amino acids.

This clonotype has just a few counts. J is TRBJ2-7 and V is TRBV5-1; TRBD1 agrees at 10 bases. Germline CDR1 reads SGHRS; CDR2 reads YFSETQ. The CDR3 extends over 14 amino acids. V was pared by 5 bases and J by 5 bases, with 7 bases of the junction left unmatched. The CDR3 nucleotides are TGCGCCAGCAGGACCGGGACAGGGGACCACGAGCAGTACTTC. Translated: CASRTGTGDHEQYF.

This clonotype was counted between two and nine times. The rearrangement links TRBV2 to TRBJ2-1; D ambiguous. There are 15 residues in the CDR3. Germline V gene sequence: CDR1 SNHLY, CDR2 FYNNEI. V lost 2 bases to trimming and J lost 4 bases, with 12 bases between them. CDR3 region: CASSERADRYNEQFF. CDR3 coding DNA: TGTGCCAGCAGTGAAAGGGCCGACCGATACAATGAGCAGTTCTTC.